The clone carrying this TCR beta chain was seen at least ten times. Its cognate antigen is unknown. The entry originates in a study of blood T cells in healthy people across ages. Study-wide findings and caveats: From one million sequenced T cells, diversity estimates were lower bounds.

With a J-beta primer mix and a sample-barcoded 5' primer, a second PCR ran 7 to 11 cycles. Each CDR3 protein is one row after TCRdb ran MiXCR on the 5' RACE reads. The sample records 1.5 million to 2 million distinct CDR3 sequences, roughly 28% being singletons. The germline gives CDR1 SGHVS, CDR2 FNYEAQ. Unmatched junction bases numbered 6, after V lost 4 bases and J lost 4 bases. This CDR3 is built from 15 residues. The clonotype comes from a woman in her 30s in good health. The material sequenced was blood. This chain connects TRBV7-6 to TRBJ2-1; 8 bases are shared with TRBD2. CDR3 bases: TGTGCCAGCAGCTCCCGGGTAGCGGGGTACAATGAGCAGTTCTTC. Translating gives CASSSRVAGYNEQFF.